This record concerns one T cell receptor (beta chain) sequence. The sample is drawn from a study of T cell changes during pregnancy in multiple sclerosis. There are 16 residues in the CDR3. Trimming took 4 bases from V and 7 from J; bases not matched to a gene: 16. Per the germline V gene, CDR1 is MRHNA and CDR2 is SNTAGT. Measured with immunoSEQ multiplex PCR; TCRdb has only the in-frame clones, and not every one. The sample lists about 83,000 clones, about 95% occurring once. J is TRBJ2-7 and V is TRBV6-4; 7 bases fit TRBD2. This receptor was taken from a female donor with multiple sclerosis, enrolled in a pregnancy study. Sequencing used peripheral blood, obtained in the second trimester of pregnancy. The DNA of the CDR3 is TGTGCCAGCAGTGCGACCGCACTGAGCGGGGTGAGAGAGCAGTACTTC. This encodes CASSATALSGVREQYF.